The clone carrying this T cell receptor beta chain was observed at least ten times. The sample belongs to a study of T cells after yellow fever vaccination. CDR3 length: 19 residues. TCRdb reprocessed the 5' RACE reads with MiXCR, giving one entry per CDR3 protein. The sample shows 250,000 to 300,000 distinct CDR3 sequences, over 4.5% of them seen only once. The TCR comes from a young man who received the YFV17D yellow fever vaccine. The rearrangement joins TRBV21-1 to TRBJ2-4; the table's D gene call, TRBD2, was not cross checked with the DNA. TRBV21-1 is reported as a pseudogene. This sample comprised CD4+ T cells sorted from PBMCs, obtained on the day of the yellow fever booster vaccination. The CDR3 spells CASSILREETQLAKNIQYF. The CDR3 bases are TGTGCCAGCAGCATCCTGCGGGAGGAGACCCAACTAGCCAAAAACATTCAGTACTTC.